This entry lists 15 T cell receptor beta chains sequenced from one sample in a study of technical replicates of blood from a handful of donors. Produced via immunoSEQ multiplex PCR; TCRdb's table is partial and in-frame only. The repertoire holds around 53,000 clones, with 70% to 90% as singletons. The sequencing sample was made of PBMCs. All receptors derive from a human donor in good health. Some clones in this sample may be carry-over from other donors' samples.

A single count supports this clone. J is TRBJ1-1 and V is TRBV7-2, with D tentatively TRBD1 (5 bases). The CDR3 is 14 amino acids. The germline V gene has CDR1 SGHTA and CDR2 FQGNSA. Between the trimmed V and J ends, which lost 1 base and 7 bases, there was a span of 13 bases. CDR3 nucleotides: TGTGCCAGCAGCTTAGAAGGGGCCCCCAGTGAAGCTTTCTTT. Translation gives CASSLEGAPSEAFF.

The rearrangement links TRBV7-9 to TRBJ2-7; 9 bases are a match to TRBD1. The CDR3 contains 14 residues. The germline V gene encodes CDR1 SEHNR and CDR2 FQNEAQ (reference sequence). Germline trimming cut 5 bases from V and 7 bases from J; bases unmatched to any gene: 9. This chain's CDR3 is CASSLRTGVGEQYF. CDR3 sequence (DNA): TGTGCCAGCAGCCTACGGACAGGGGTGGGGGAGCAGTACTTC. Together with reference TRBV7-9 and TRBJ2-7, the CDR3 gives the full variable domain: DTGVSQNPRHKITKRGQNVTFRCDPISEHNRLYWYRQTLGQGPEFLTYFQNEAQLEKSRLLSDRFSAERPKGSFSTLEIQRTEQGDSAMYLCASSLRTGVGEQYFGPGTRLTVT.

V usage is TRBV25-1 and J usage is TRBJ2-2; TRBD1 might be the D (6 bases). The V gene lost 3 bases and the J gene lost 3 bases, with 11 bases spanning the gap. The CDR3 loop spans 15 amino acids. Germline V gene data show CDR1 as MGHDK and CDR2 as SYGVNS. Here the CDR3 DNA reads TGTGCCAGCAGTGAGAGGGGGTCGTACACCGGGGAGCTGTTTTTT. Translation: CASSERGSYTGELFF. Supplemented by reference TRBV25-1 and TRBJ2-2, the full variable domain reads EADIYQTPRYLVIGTGKKITLECSQTMGHDKMYWYQQDPGMELHLIHYSYGVNSTEKGDLSSESTVSRIRTEHFPLTLESARPSHTSQYLCASSERGSYTGELFFGEGSRLTVL.

CDR3 nucleotide sequence: TGTGCCAGCAGCTCTGTCTATGGCTACACCTTC. Amino acids: CASSSVYGYTF. This chain joins TRBV28 and TRBJ1-2; D not certain. The germline gives CDR1 MDHEN, CDR2 SYDVKM. The CDR3 covers 11 residues. The germline V and J ends were trimmed by 6 bases and 4 bases, with 6 bases remaining between them.

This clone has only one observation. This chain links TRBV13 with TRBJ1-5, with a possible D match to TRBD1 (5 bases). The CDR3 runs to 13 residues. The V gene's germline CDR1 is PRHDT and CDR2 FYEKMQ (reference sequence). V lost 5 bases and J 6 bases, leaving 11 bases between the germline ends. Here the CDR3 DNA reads TGTGCCAGCAGCCAAACAAGGGGTCAGCCCCAGCATTTT. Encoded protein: CASSQTRGQPQHF.

CDR3 amino acids: CASSQDRPGVGYTF. Written as DNA, the CDR3 is TGCGCCAGCAGCCAAGATCGTCCGGGGGTTGGCTACACCTTC. V gene TRBV4-3 combines with J gene TRBJ1-2; tentative D call: TRBD1 (5 bases). Germline V gene lookup returns CDR1 LGHNA and CDR2 YSLEER. V shed 0 bases and J shed 7 bases, with 12 bases lying between them. There are 14 residues in the CDR3.

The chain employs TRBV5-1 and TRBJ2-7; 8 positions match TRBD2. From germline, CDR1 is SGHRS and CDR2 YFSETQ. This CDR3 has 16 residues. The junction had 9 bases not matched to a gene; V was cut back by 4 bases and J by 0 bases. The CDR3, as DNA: TGCGCCAGCAGCCTGACGTTAGCGGGATTCTCCTACGAGCAGTACTTC. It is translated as CASSLTLAGFSYEQYF.

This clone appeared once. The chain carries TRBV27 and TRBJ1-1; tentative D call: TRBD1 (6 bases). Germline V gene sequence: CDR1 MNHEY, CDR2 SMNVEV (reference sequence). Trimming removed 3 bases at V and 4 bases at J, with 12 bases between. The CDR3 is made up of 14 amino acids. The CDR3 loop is CASSLGGGATEAFF. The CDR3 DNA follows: TGTGCCAGCAGTTTGGGAGGGGGTGCCACTGAAGCTTTCTTT.

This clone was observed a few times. DNA for the CDR3: TGTGCCAGCAGCTTAGAGGGGGCAGGTGGCTACACCTTC. Its translation: CASSLEGAGGYTF. J is TRBJ1-2 and V is TRBV7-9; TRBD1 agrees at 7 bases. Germline lookup yields CDR1 SEHNR and CDR2 FQNEAQ (reference sequence). The CDR3 extends over 13 amino acids. J lost 7 bases, V lost 1 base, and 3 bases had no gene match.

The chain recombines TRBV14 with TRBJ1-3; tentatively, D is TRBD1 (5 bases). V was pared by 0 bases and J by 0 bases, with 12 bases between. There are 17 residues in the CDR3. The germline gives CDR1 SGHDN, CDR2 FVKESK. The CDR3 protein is CASSQDRRQSSGNTIYF. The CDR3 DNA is TGTGCCAGCAGCCAAGATCGCAGACAGAGCTCTGGAAACACCATATATTTT.

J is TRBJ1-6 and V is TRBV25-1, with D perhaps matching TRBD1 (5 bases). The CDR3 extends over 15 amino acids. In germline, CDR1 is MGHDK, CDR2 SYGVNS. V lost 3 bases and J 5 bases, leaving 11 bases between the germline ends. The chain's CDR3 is CASSDETVNNSPLHF. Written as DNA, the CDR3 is TGTGCCAGCAGTGATGAGACAGTGAATAATTCACCCCTCCACTTT.

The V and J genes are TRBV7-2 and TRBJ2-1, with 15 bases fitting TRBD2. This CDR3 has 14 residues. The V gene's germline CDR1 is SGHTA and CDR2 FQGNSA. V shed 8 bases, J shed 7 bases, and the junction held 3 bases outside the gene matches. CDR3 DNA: TGTGCCAGCGGGACTAGCGGGGGGCGGAATGAGCAGTTCTTC. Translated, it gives CASGTSGGRNEQFF.

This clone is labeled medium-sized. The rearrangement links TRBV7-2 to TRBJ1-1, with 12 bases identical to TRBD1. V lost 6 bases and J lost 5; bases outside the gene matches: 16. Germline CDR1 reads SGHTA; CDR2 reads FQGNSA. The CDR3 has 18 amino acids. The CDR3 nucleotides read TGTGCCAGCAGTCCCTATTCACGGGACAGGGGGCTTTATACTGAAGCTTTCTTT. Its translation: CASSPYSRDRGLYTEAFF.

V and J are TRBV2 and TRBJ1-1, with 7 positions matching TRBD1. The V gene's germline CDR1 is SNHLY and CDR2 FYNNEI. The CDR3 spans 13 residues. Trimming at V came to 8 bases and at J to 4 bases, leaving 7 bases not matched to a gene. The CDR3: CASRYQGGTEAFF. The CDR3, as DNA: TGTGCCAGCCGTTACCAGGGGGGCACTGAAGCTTTCTTT.

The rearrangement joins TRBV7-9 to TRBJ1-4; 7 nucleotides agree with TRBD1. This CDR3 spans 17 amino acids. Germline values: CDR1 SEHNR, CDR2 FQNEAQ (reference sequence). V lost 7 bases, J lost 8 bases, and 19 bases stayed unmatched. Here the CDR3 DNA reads TGTGCCAGCATCTCCTACAGGGGAGGTTCTTTAGGAGAAAAACTGTTTTTT. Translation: CASISYRGGSLGEKLFF.